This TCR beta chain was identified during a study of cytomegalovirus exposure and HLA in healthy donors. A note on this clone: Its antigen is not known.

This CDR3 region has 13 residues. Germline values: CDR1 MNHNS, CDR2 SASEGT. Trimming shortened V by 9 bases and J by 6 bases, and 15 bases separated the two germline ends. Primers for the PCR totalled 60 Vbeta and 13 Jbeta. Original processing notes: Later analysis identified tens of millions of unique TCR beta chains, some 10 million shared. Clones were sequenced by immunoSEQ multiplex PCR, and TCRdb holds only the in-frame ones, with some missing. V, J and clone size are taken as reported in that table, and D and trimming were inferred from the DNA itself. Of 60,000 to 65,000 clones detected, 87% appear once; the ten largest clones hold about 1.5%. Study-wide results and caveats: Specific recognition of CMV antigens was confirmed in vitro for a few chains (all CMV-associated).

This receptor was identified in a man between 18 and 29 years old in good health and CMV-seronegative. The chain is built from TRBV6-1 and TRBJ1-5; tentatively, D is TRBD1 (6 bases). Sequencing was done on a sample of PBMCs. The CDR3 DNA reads TGTGCCAGTTCTCAGGGGTGGGGTCAGCCCCAGCATTTT. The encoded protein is CASSQGWGQPQHF.